Below, 31 T cell receptor beta chains from the same sample are listed, as sequenced in a study of T cell changes during pregnancy in multiple sclerosis. TCRdb's table, derived via immunoSEQ multiplex PCR, lists solely in-frame clones and lacks some. This sample has approximately 88,000 clones, with around 92% found just once. The sample here was peripheral blood, taken in the first trimester of pregnancy. These receptors originate from a female donor with multiple sclerosis, enrolled in a pregnancy study.

This sequence joins TRBV12-2 and TRBJ1-1; the table calls TRBD1, which could not be checked here. TRBV12-2 has pseudogene status. The CDR3 is made up of 20 amino acids. CDR3 amino acids: CASRLIRPGTGGPMNTEAFF. As DNA, the CDR3 is TGTGCAAGTCGCTTAATCCGCCCCGGGACAGGCGGACCAATGAACACTGAAGCTTTCTTT.

The rearrangement links TRBV19 to TRBJ1-2, with 8 bases lining up with TRBD1. The CDR3 totals 15 residues. Trimming removed 10 bases from V and 0 bases from J; junction bases left unmatched: 10. From germline, CDR1 is LNHDA and CDR2 SQIVND (reference sequence). For the CDR3, the DNA is TGTGCCACCAATGGCAGGGGGCTAGCTAACTATGGCTACACCTTC. Translated, it gives CATNGRGLANYGYTF.

The chain joins TRBV5-1 to TRBJ2-2; a weak D match, TRBD2 (5 bases). Germline V gives CDR1 SGHRS, CDR2 YFSETQ. The CDR3 totals 16 residues. V lost 0 bases and J lost 3, with 12 bases in between. CDR3 protein: CASSLDGRSDTGELFF. For the CDR3, the DNA is TGCGCCAGCAGCTTGGATGGGAGAAGCGACACCGGGGAGCTGTTTTTT. Complete variable domain (other parts from reference TRBV5-1 and TRBJ2-2): KAGVTQTPRYLIKTRGQQVTLSCSPISGHRSVSWYQQTPGQGLQFLFEYFSETQRNKGNFPGRFSGRQFSNSRSEMNVSTLELGDSALYLCASSLDGRSDTGELFFGEGSRLTVL.

The chain uses TRBV5-4 and TRBJ2-2; D is undetermined. Germline CDR1 SGHNT, CDR2 YYREEE (reference sequence). The CDR3 runs to 14 residues. With 4 bases removed from V and 4 bases from J, the gap between germline ends came to 11 bases. Here the CDR3 reads CASSRLVGTGELFF. The CDR3 coding sequence is TGTGCCAGCAGCCGGTTAGTCGGCACCGGGGAGCTGTTTTTT.

The chain has TRBV9 and TRBJ1-3, with 8 bases matching TRBD1. Germline V gene sequence: CDR1 SGDLS, CDR2 YYNGEE. The length of the CDR3 is 15 residues. The ends lost 3 bases at V and 4 bases at J; junction bases unmatched: 6. As DNA, the CDR3 is TGTGCCAGCAGCGCGAGCAGGGGGCCAGGAAACACCATATATTTT. Its protein product is CASSASRGPGNTIYF.

The chain joins TRBV29-1 to TRBJ2-7; tentatively, D is TRBD2 (6 bases). Between the trimmed V and J ends, which lost 4 bases and 2 bases, there was a span of 6 bases. Germline V gene sequence: CDR1 SQVTM, CDR2 ANQGSEA. The CDR3 length is 11 residues. CDR3 sequence reads: CSVGGAYEQYF. CDR3 nucleotide sequence: TGCAGCGTTGGCGGGGCCTACGAGCAGTACTTC.

This clone was counted once. The chain links TRBV28 to TRBJ1-4; perhaps TRBD1 as D (6 bases). Germline V CDR1 and CDR2: MDHEN, SYDVKM. V was pared by 6 bases and J by 2 bases, with 13 bases between. CDR3 length: 15 amino acids. CDR3 in DNA: TGTGCCAGCAGCCCCCTGGGGGCGACTAATGAAAAACTGTTTTTT. Translation gives CASSPLGATNEKLFF.

The chain joins TRBV9 to TRBJ2-1, with no clear D. This CDR3 has 15 amino acids. Germline V lookup: CDR1 SGDLS, CDR2 YYNGEE. The germline V and J ends were trimmed by 0 bases and 4 bases, with 11 bases remaining between them. The CDR3 reads CASSVGAPSYNEQFF. The CDR3 DNA reads as TGTGCCAGCAGCGTAGGCGCCCCTTCATACAATGAGCAGTTCTTC. The full variable domain, rest sourced from reference TRBV9 and TRBJ2-1, is DSGVTQTPKHLITATGQRVTLRCSPRSGDLSVYWYQQSLDQGLQFLIQYYNGEERAKGNILERFSAQQFPDLHSELNLSSLELGDSALYFCASSVGAPSYNEQFFGPGTRLTVL.

This chain links TRBV7-8 with TRBJ2-1; TRBD2 aligns across 8 bases. The CDR3 has 15 amino acids. Germline CDR1 and CDR2: SGHVS and FQNEAQ. V lost 3 bases, J lost 8 bases, and 9 bases stayed unmatched. The CDR3 sequence is CASSFPGGSTDEQFF. CDR3 DNA sequence: TGTGCCAGCAGCTTCCCGGGAGGGTCTACAGATGAGCAGTTCTTC.

J is TRBJ2-3 and V is TRBV2; 9 bases map to TRBD1. The CDR3 length is 16 residues. Trimming removed 4 bases from V and 0 bases from J; junction bases left unmatched: 5. Germline assignment: CDR1 SNHLY and CDR2 FYNNEI. The CDR3: CASSGGTGLSTDTQYF. As DNA, the CDR3 is TGTGCCAGCAGTGGCGGGACAGGGCTTAGCACAGATACGCAGTATTTT.

The chain recombines TRBV19 with TRBJ2-3; possibly TRBD2 for D (5 bases). CDR3 length: 13 amino acids. V gave up 10 bases and J gave up 2 bases, with 13 bases separating them. Germline-derived CDR1 and CDR2 are LNHDA and SQIVND (reference sequence). The CDR3 DNA is TGTGCCACCTCGAGGGTTAACACAGATACGCAGTATTTT. This gives the protein CATSRVNTDTQYF. The full variable domain, with the rest looked up from reference TRBV19 and TRBJ2-3, is DGGITQSPKYLFRKEGQNVTLSCEQNLNHDAMYWYRQDPGQGLRLIYYSQIVNDFQKGDIAEGYSVSREKKESFPLTVTSAQKNPTAFYLCATSRVNTDTQYFGPGTRLTVL.

The chain is built from TRBV18 and TRBJ2-4, with D possibly TRBD1 on 6 matching bases. Germline V gene sequence: CDR1 KGHSH, CDR2 LQKENI. The CDR3 extends over 14 amino acids. The V and J ends lost 1 base and 7 bases respectively, with 11 bases between them. The CDR3 is CASSPQGVGNIQYF. CDR3 DNA: TGTGCCAGCTCACCACAGGGGGTCGGGAACATTCAGTACTTC.

In this sample, this clone turned up a few times. The gene calls are TRBV7-3 and TRBJ2-1, with a weak D call TRBD1 (5 bases). Germline V gene sequence: CDR1 SGHTA, CDR2 FQGTGA. Trimming removed 5 bases from V and 6 bases from J, with 11 bases in between. CDR3 size: 13 residues. The DNA of the CDR3 is TGTGCCAGCAGCGGCGTGCAGGGCAATGAGCAGTTCTTC. Its translation: CASSGVQGNEQFF.

V and J are TRBV21-1 and TRBJ2-3; whether TRBD2, the table's D call, matches the DNA was not checked. TRBV21-1 is deemed a pseudogene. This CDR3 has 17 residues. The CDR3 DNA is TGTGCCAGCAGCAAAGGGGGGACTAGCGGGAGCACAGATACGCAGTATTTT. This codes for CASSKGGTSGSTDTQYF.

V gene TRBV28 combines with J gene TRBJ1-4, with 9 nucleotides matching TRBD1. The V and J ends lost 6 bases and 2 bases, in that order; junction bases with no gene match: 1. The CDR3 is 14 residues long. In germline, CDR1 is MDHEN, CDR2 SYDVKM. In nucleotides, the CDR3 is TGTGCCAGCAGGACAGGGGGTACTAATGAAAAACTGTTTTTT. Protein product: CASRTGGTNEKLFF.

CDR3 nucleotides: TGTGCCAGCAGGGACAGGGACTATGAGCAGTTCTTC. It codes for CASRDRDYEQFF. J is TRBJ2-1 and V is TRBV25-1; TRBD1 agrees at 8 bases. Germline V CDR1 and CDR2: MGHDK, SYGVNS. This CDR3 region has 12 residues. The J segment lost 8 bases and the V segment lost 6 bases, leaving 3 bases of the junction unmatched.

The genes are TRBV29-1 and TRBJ2-7; D might be TRBD2 (6 bases). Germline V gene lookup returns CDR1 SQVTM and CDR2 ANQGSEA. The CDR3 is 14 residues long. The V and J ends lost 4 bases and 3 bases respectively, with 16 bases between them. The CDR3 DNA sequence: TGCAGCGTTGGATCGCGGTCGCGGGGCTACGAGCAGTACTTC. Amino acids: CSVGSRSRGYEQYF.

V and J are TRBV14 and TRBJ2-7, with unresolved D. The CDR3 sequence is 17 residues long. Germline V gene data show CDR1 as SGHDN and CDR2 as FVKESK. V was pared by 1 base and J by 0 bases, with 16 bases between. In nucleotides, the CDR3 is TGTGCCAGCAGCCAAGGTTGGATCGGGTTGAGCTCCTACGAGCAGTACTTC. This translates into CASSQGWIGLSSYEQYF.

This chain joins TRBV6-1 and TRBJ1-3; D not resolved. Germline V gene sequence: CDR1 MNHNS, CDR2 SASEGT. Trimming shortened V by 3 bases and J by 4 bases, and 10 bases separated the two germline ends. This CDR3 spans 14 amino acids. For the CDR3, the DNA is TGTGCCAGCAGTGAGAGGATTCGGGGAAACACCATATATTTT. It yields the protein CASSERIRGNTIYF.

The J gene is TRBJ2-1, the V gene TRBV28; 7 bases are a match to TRBD1. Losses at the gene ends were 7 bases for V and 4 bases for J; bases not matched to a gene: 7. Looked up from germline, CDR1 is MDHEN and CDR2 is SYDVKM. CDR3 size: 14 residues. The CDR3 loop is CASNPTGYYNEQFF. The CDR3 DNA follows: TGTGCCAGCAACCCGACAGGGTATTACAATGAGCAGTTCTTC.

The genes are TRBV5-6 and TRBJ2-7, with 10 bases identical to TRBD2. With V trimmed by 1 base and J by 5 bases, 9 bases remained unmatched. This CDR3 region has 16 residues. CDR1 and CDR2 (germline): SGHDT, YYEEEE. CDR3 loop: CASSLLRAGGRNEQYF. The CDR3 DNA is TGTGCCAGCAGCTTGCTCCGAGCGGGAGGGAGAAACGAGCAGTACTTC.

The chain joins TRBV28 to TRBJ2-1; 11 positions match TRBD2. Trimming at V came to 7 bases and at J to 6 bases, leaving 5 bases not matched to a gene. Germline V gene lookup returns CDR1 MDHEN and CDR2 SYDVKM. The CDR3 is made up of 14 amino acids. CDR3 amino acids: CASTTSGSINEQFF. DNA of the CDR3: TGTGCCAGCACCACTAGCGGGAGTATCAATGAGCAGTTCTTC.

This rearrangement joins TRBV4-1 to TRBJ1-1; 7 bases are shared with TRBD1. CDR1 is MGHRA and CDR2 is YSYEKL in the germline V gene. This CDR3 has 16 residues. V trimming: 3 bases; J trimming: 6 bases; junction bases outside the gene matches: 13. CDR3 protein: CASSQPTGTPRAEAFF. The CDR3, as DNA: TGCGCCAGCAGCCAGCCGACAGGGACCCCCAGGGCTGAAGCTTTCTTT.

The chain employs TRBV6-4 and TRBJ2-3; TRBD2 matches 12 bases. CDR3 length: 15 amino acids. Trimming at V came to 6 bases and at J to 8 bases, leaving 9 bases not matched to a gene. Germline CDR1 reads MRHNA; CDR2 reads SNTAGT. The CDR3 DNA sequence: TGTGCCAGCAGCCAAGGACTAGCGGGACAAACTACGCAGTATTTT. It specifies CASSQGLAGQTTQYF.

The chain joins TRBV7-3 to TRBJ1-1; 7 nucleotides match TRBD1. V shed 4 bases, J shed 11 bases, and the junction held 13 bases outside the gene matches. The CDR3 runs 14 residues. CDR1 is SGHTA and CDR2 is FQGTGA in the germline V gene. The CDR3 nucleotides are TGTGCCAGCAGCTCTGATACAGGGGCCTCGAGGGCTTTCTTT. Translation: CASSSDTGASRAFF.

CDR3 loop: CASSVGGSWETQYF. In DNA, the CDR3 is TGTGCCAGCAGCGTAGGCGGGAGTTGGGAGACCCAGTACTTC. The V and J genes are TRBV9 and TRBJ2-5; TRBD2 matches 7 bases. CDR1 is SGDLS and CDR2 is YYNGEE in the germline V gene. The trim removed 0 bases at V and 5 bases at J, leaving 4 bases unmatched. The CDR3 length is 14 residues.

The V call is TRBV5-8, the J call TRBJ2-7; perhaps TRBD1 as D (5 bases). Trimming removed 3 bases from V and 0 bases from J, with 10 bases in between. The germline CDR1 and CDR2 sequences are SGHTS and YDEGEE. CDR3 length: 14 residues. The CDR3 loop reads CASSSTESSYEQYF. CDR3 bases: TGTGCCAGCAGCTCGACAGAGTCCTCCTACGAGCAGTACTTC.

This chain links TRBV6-1 with TRBJ1-5; no clear D. CDR3 length equals 13 residues. Germline V gene lookup returns CDR1 MNHNS and CDR2 SASEGT. The ends were cut back, 3 bases at V and 6 bases at J, with 9 bases in the middle. The CDR3 nucleotides are TGTGCCAGCAGTGAGTCGTCAGGTCAGCCCCAGCATTTT. Amino acids: CASSESSGQPQHF.

This rearrangement joins TRBV6-5 to TRBJ2-3, with 7 positions matching TRBD1. V shed 8 bases, J shed 0 bases, and the junction held 8 bases outside the gene matches. CDR1 and CDR2 from the germline V gene are MNHEY and SVGAGI. This CDR3 region has 15 residues. Here the CDR3 reads CASCRTGLSTDTQYF. CDR3 sequence (DNA): TGTGCCAGCTGCCGGACAGGCCTGAGCACAGATACGCAGTATTTT.

The rearrangement joins TRBV28 to TRBJ2-5, with 7 bases identical to TRBD2. The CDR3 runs 16 residues. Trimming at V came to 5 bases and at J to 5 bases, leaving 14 bases not matched to a gene. Germline loops: CDR1 MDHEN, CDR2 SYDVKM. DNA of the CDR3: TGTGCCAGCAGTCCCGGAACCAGACTAGCTAGGGAGACCCAGTACTTC. Protein: CASSPGTRLARETQYF. The full variable domain, completed using reference TRBV28 and TRBJ2-5, is DVKVTQSSRYLVKRTGEKVFLECVQDMDHENMFWYRQDPGLGLRLIYFSYDVKMKEKGDIPEGYSVSREKKERFSLILESASTNQTSMYLCASSPGTRLARETQYFGPGTRLLVL.

V gene TRBV27 combines with J gene TRBJ2-7; D unclear. Germline CDR1 reads MNHEY; CDR2 reads SMNVEV (reference sequence). The CDR3 has 13 amino acids. V lost 2 bases and J lost 3, with 8 bases in between. CDR3 loop: CASSLDQDYEQYF. CDR3 in DNA: TGTGCCAGCAGTTTAGATCAGGACTACGAGCAGTACTTC.